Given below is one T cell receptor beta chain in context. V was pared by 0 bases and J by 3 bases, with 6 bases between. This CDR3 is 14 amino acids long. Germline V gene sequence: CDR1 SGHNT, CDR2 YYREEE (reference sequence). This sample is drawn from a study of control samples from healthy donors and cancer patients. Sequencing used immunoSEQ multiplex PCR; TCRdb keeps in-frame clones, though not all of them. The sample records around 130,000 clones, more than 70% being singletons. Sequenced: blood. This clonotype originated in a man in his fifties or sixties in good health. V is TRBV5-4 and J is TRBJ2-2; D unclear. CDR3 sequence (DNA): TGTGCCAGCAGCTTGGGCCAGTACACCGGGGAGCTGTTTTTT. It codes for CASSLGQYTGELFF.